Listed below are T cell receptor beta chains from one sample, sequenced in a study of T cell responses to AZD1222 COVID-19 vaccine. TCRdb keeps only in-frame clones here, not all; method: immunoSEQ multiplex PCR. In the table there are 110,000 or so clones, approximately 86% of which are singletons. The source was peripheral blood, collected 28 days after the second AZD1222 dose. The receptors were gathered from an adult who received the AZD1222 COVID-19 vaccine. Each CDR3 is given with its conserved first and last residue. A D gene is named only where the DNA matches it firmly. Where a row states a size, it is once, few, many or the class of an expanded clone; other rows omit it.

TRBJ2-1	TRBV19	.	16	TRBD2	TGTGCCAGTAGTCCCGGGGGACTAGCGGCCTACAATGAGCAGTTCTTC	CASSPGGLAAYNEQFF
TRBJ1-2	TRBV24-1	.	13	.	TGTGCCACCAGTGATCCCCCCTTTTATGGCTACACCTTC	CATSDPPFYGYTF
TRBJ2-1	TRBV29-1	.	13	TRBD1	TGCAGCGTTAGACAGGGGCTCGGCAATGAGCAGTTCTTC	CSVRQGLGNEQFF
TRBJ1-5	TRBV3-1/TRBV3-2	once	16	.	TGTGCCAGCAGCCAAGACGGCCCGGCCCACAATCAGCCCCAGCATTTT	CASSQDGPAHNQPQHF
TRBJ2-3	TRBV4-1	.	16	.	TGCGCCAGCAGCCAGTACCCCAGATTTAGCACAGATACGCAGTATTTT	CASSQYPRFSTDTQYF
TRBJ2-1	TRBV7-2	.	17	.	TGTGCCAGCAGCGACCAAAGAAACACCTACTCCTACAATGAGCAGTTCTTC	CASSDQRNTYSYNEQFF
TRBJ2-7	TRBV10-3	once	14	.	TGTGCCATCAGTGAGTCGGCGAGCTCCTACGAGCAGTACTTC	CAISESASSYEQYF
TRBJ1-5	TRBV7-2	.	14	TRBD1	TGTGCCAGCAACCTCGGACAGGGAAAACAGCCCCAGCATTTT	CASNLGQGKQPQHF
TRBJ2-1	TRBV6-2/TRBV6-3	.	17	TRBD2	TGTGCCAGCAGTCCCGGACTAGCGGGGGGCTACAACAATGAGCAGTTCTTC	CASSPGLAGGYNNEQFF
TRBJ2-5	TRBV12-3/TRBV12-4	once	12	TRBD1	TGTGCCAGCAGACAGGGGGCCGAGACCCAGTACTTC	CASRQGAETQYF
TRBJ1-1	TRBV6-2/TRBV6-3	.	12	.	TGTGCCAGCAGTTACGGTGCAACACAAGCTTTCTTT	CASSYGATQAFF
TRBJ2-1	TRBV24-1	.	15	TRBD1	TGTGCCACCTCGACCGGGACAGGGAATTTCGATGAGCAGTTCTTC	CATSTGTGNFDEQFF
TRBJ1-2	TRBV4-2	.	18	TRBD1	TGTGCCAGCAGCCAAGAAAGGCAGGGGGCTGAAGTGGAGTATGGCTACACCTTC	CASSQERQGAEVEYGYTF
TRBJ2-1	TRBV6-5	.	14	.	TGTGCCAGCAGTAGAAGACGGGGGAGCGATGAGCAGTTCTTC	CASSRRRGSDEQFF
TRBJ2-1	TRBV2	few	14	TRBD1	TGTGCCAGCAGCCAAACCCCCGGGACAGAATTCCAGTTCTTC	CASSQTPGTEFQFF
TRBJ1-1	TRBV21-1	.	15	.	TGTGCCAGCACATCGAACCGGGCCAAGAACACTGAAGCTTTCTTT	CASTSNRAKNTEAFF
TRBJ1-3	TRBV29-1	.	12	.	TGCAGCGTCCAAAGGGCGGGAAACACCATATATTTT	CSVQRAGNTIYF
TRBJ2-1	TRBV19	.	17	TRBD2	TGTGCCAGTAGTATTGTAGCGGGAGTCGGGGCTTACCATGAGCAGTTCTTC	CASSIVAGVGAYHEQFF
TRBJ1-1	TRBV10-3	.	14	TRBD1	TGTGCCGTCGAATCGGGACAGGAAAACACTGAAGCTTTCTTT	CAVESGQENTEAFF
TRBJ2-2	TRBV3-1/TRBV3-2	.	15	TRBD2	TGTGCCAGCAGGCCCACCCGGGGGGGGACCGGGGAGCTGTTTTTT	CASRPTRGGTGELFF
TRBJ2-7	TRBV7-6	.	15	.	TGTGCCAGCAGAGCGATCGTGTCCAGGGAATACGAGCAGTACTTC	CASRAIVSREYEQYF
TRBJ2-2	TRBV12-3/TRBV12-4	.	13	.	TGTGCCAGCATCGGGACGTGGAGGGGGGAGCTGTTTTTT	CASIGTWRGELFF
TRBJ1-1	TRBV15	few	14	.	TGTGCCACCAGCAGAGAAACAGGGTCGGAGTCAGCTTTCTTT	CATSRETGSESAFF
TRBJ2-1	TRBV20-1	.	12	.	TGCAGTGCTAGTTCGGGATACAATGAGCAGTTCTTC	CSASSGYNEQFF
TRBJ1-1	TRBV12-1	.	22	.	TGTGCCAGCAGCTTTAAGTGGGGACAGGCTTTAACCCGAAGGGGTTTGAACACTGAAGCTTTCTTT	CASSFKWGQALTRRGLNTEAFF
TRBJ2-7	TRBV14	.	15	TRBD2	TGTGCCAGCAGTCCGAGACTAGCGGGAGCCTACGAGCAGTACTTC	CASSPRLAGAYEQYF
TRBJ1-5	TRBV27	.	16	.	TGTGCCAGCAGCCCGTGGGCGGGGGCTTTGAATCAGCCCCAGCATTTT	CASSPWAGALNQPQHF
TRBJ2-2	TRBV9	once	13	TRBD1	TGTGCCAGCAGCGGAGGACAGGTCGGGGAGCTGTTTTTT	CASSGGQVGELFF
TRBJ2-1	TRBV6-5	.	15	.	TGTGCCAGCAGTTACCTGTCAGGGGCTTACAATGAGCAGTTCTTC	CASSYLSGAYNEQFF
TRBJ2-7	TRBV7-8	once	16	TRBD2	TGTGCCAGCAGCTCCCAGGCACTAGCGGGAGGCTACGAGCAGTACTTC	CASSSQALAGGYEQYF
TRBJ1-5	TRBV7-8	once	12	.	TGTGCCAGCAGCGAGTACAATCAGCCCCAGCATTTT	CASSEYNQPQHF
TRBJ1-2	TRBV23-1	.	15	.	TGCGCCAGCAGTCCTCGGTCCCGGTTGAAGTATGGCTACACCTTC	CASSPRSRLKYGYTF
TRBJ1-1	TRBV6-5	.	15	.	TGTGCCAGCAATTACTTAAGCCGCGGGGCCACTGAAGCTTTCTTT	CASNYLSRGATEAFF
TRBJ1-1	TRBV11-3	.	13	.	TGTGCCAGCAGCTTAGTAACCGGGACAGAAGCTTTCTTT	CASSLVTGTEAFF
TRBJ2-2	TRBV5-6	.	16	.	TGTGCCAGCAGCTTGGTCCAGGGGTCATACACCGGGGAGCTGTTTTTT	CASSLVQGSYTGELFF
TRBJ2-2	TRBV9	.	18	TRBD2	TGTGCCAGCAGCGGAGAGGGACTAGCGGGGGTGAACACCGGGGAGCTGTTTTTT	CASSGEGLAGVNTGELFF
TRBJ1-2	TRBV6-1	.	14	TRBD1	TGTGCCAGCAGTTCTGGACAGGGCGAATATGGCTACACCTTC	CASSSGQGEYGYTF
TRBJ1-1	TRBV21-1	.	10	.	TGTGCCAGCAACAACACTGAAGCTTTCTTT	CASNNTEAFF
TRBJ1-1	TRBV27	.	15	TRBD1	TGTGCCAGCAGTTTAGCAGGGGGTGCGTACACTGAAGCTTTCTTT	CASSLAGGAYTEAFF
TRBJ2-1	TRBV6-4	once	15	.	TGTGCCAGCAGTGAAGAGGGGTACTCCTACAATGAGCAGTTCTTC	CASSEEGYSYNEQFF
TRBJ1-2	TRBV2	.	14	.	TGTGCCAGCAGCACCCGGGGTCCTTCGGATGGCTACACCTTC	CASSTRGPSDGYTF
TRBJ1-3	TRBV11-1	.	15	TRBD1	TGTGCCAGCAGCCGGGGACAGGGCTCCAGGAACACCATATATTTT	CASSRGQGSRNTIYF
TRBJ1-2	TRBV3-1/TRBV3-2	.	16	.	TGTGCCAGCAGCCAGGTAAAGGGGAGGAGTCCTCATGGCTACACCTTC	CASSQVKGRSPHGYTF
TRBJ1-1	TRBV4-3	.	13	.	TGCGCCAGCAGCCAGGCACAGGGAACTGAAGCTTTCTTT	CASSQAQGTEAFF
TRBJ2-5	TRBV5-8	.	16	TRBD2	TGTGCCAGCAGCTTTGGGACTAGCGGGGCGAGGGAGACCCAGTACTTC	CASSFGTSGARETQYF
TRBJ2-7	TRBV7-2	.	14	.	TGTGCCAGCAGCTTACGTAGCCTCTACTACGAGCAGTACTTC	CASSLRSLYYEQYF
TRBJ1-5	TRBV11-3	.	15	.	TGTGCCAGCAGCTTACCCCGGTATAGCAATCAGCCCCAGCATTTT	CASSLPRYSNQPQHF
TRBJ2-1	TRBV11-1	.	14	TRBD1	TGTGCCAGCAGCGTGGACAGGTCAATGAATGAGCAGTTCTTC	CASSVDRSMNEQFF
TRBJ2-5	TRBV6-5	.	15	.	TGTGCCAGCAGTCCCGCTGGGAGAAACCAAGAGACCCAGTACTTC	CASSPAGRNQETQYF
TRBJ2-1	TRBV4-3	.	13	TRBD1	TGCGCCAGCAGCCAAGATAGGGGACAGGGGGGCTTCTTC	CASSQDRGQGGFF